These 8 T cell receptor beta chains were all obtained from the same sample, sequenced in a study of cytomegalovirus exposure and HLA in healthy donors. PCR primers comprised 60 Vbeta and 13 Jbeta primers. This table comes from immunoSEQ multiplex PCR, and its TCRdb copy is limited to in-frame clones, with some not included. The sample holds roughly 200,000 clones, roughly 85% seen once. Sequencing was carried out using PBMCs. These receptors originate from a woman between 40 and 55 years old in good health and CMV-seronegative.

The chain employs TRBV15 and TRBJ2-5, with 10 bases fitting TRBD2. The CDR3 is 15 amino acids. CDR1 and CDR2 (germline): LNHNV, YYDKDF (reference sequence). V dropped 6 bases and J dropped 10; count of bases not matched to a gene: 14. CDR3 DNA sequence: TGTGCCACCAGGGACTTAGCGGGGGGCGACATATACCAGTACTTC. Residues: CATRDLAGGDIYQYF. Filled out from reference TRBV15 and TRBJ2-5, the complete variable domain reads DAMVIQNPRYQVTQFGKPVTLSCSQTLNHNVMYWYQQKSSQAPKLLFHYYDKDFNNEADTPDNFQSRRPNTSFCFLDIRSPGLGDTAMYLCATRDLAGGDIYQYFGPGTRLLVL.

This clone was detected once. For the CDR3, the DNA is TGCGCCAGCAGCCAAGGGGCTAGCGGGGCTCCTGGCGGGGAGCTGTTTTTT. Residues: CASSQGASGAPGGELFF. The gene calls are TRBV4-1 and TRBJ2-2; the match to TRBD2 covers 9 bases. V was pared by 1 base and J by 7 bases, with 10 bases of the junction left unmatched. Per the germline V gene, CDR1 is MGHRA and CDR2 is YSYEKL. CDR3 length: 17 residues.

The rearrangement joins TRBV10-3 to TRBJ1-2; 10 positions agree with TRBD1. The germline V gene has CDR1 ENHRY and CDR2 SYGVKD. The J segment lost 8 bases and the V segment lost 0 bases, leaving 3 bases of the junction unmatched. The CDR3 extends over 14 amino acids. CDR3: CAISESGQGSGYTF. CDR3 DNA sequence: TGTGCCATCAGTGAGTCGGGACAGGGGTCCGGCTACACCTTC.

The genes are TRBV7-2 and TRBJ2-7, with 12 bases lining up with TRBD2. V lost 0 bases, J lost 6 bases, and 12 bases stayed unmatched. Germline V gene sequence: CDR1 SGHTA, CDR2 FQGNSA. The CDR3 length is 18 residues. CDR3 coding DNA: TGTGCCAGCAGCTTAGCCCTGTTGACTAGCGGGAGTCAGGGCGAGCAGTACTTC. It is translated as CASSLALLTSGSQGEQYF.

V usage is TRBV7-2 and J usage is TRBJ2-5; possibly TRBD1 for D (6 bases). The J call may be wrong; the DNA end is better matched by TRBJ2-7. From germline, CDR1 is SGHTA and CDR2 FQGNSA. There are 16 residues in the CDR3. Written as DNA, the CDR3 is TGTGCCAGCAGCGGACGTTTGACAGGCCCGCCCTACGAGCAGTACTTC. It yields the protein CASSGRLTGPPYEQYF.

CDR3 nucleotide sequence: TGTGCCAGCAGCATTGGGACAGGCGGCGAAGCTTTCTTT. It encodes CASSIGTGGEAFF. This chain links TRBV9 with TRBJ1-1, with 8 bases fitting TRBD1. The germline V gene encodes CDR1 SGDLS and CDR2 YYNGEE. J lost 8 bases, V lost 4 bases, and 7 bases had no gene match. The CDR3 is 13 residues long.

This sequence joins TRBV7-9 and TRBJ2-3, with 11 bases identical to TRBD1. The CDR3 consists of 16 residues. The junction had 4 bases not matched to a gene; V was cut back by 1 base and J by 4 bases. Germline V CDR1 and CDR2: SEHNR, FQNEAQ (reference sequence). The CDR3 region has the DNA TGTGCCAGCAGCTTAGGGGACAGGGGGTTGGCAGATACGCAGTATTTT. As protein: CASSLGDRGLADTQYF.

The rearrangement joins TRBV18 to TRBJ1-5; 9 bases map to TRBD1. The CDR3 length is 15 residues. Germline values: CDR1 KGHSH, CDR2 LQKENI. The junction had 10 bases not matched to a gene; V was cut back by 6 bases and J by 7 bases. The CDR3 protein is CASSQQGALGQPQHF. In DNA, the CDR3 is TGTGCCAGCTCGCAACAGGGGGCATTGGGACAGCCCCAGCATTTT.